Sequencing of this T cell receptor (beta chain) was carried out in a study of human versus mouse CDR3 diversity and MHC coevolution. The table came from immunoSEQ multiplex PCR; TCRdb's copy has only in-frame clones and leaves some out. The sample holds roughly 81,000 clones, approximately 92% seen once. The CDR3 is 15 residues long. The J segment lost 4 bases and the V segment lost 2 bases, leaving 6 bases of the junction unmatched. CDR1 and CDR2 from the germline V gene are SGDLS and YYNGEE. This chain connects TRBV9 to TRBJ2-5; TRBD2 matches at 9 bases. The receptor was isolated from a person aged 30 to 69 in good health. The sample consisted of naive CD4+ T cells from blood. Subset given: CD45RO-negative CD62L-positive naive CD4 T cells. This CDR3 is CASSVVGAGGETQYF. Written as DNA, the CDR3 is TGTGCCAGCAGCGTCGTGGGAGCGGGAGGAGAGACCCAGTACTTC.